The present T cell receptor (beta chain) was sequenced within a study of blood T cell repertoires in COVID-19. This CDR3 has 13 residues. Trimming left V 2 bases short and J 8 bases short, with 12 bases between. CDR1 MDHEN and CDR2 SYDVKM come from the germline V gene. Assay used: immunoSEQ multiplex PCR; TCRdb lists only in-frame clones, some missing. The table records about 27,000 clones, around 92% of them present only once. The specimen sequenced was peripheral blood. The chain has TRBV28 and TRBJ1-2; D unclear. This clonotype originated in a human donor in a cohort sampled during active COVID-19. CDR3 in amino acids: CASSLAGIWGYTF. DNA for the CDR3: TGTGCCAGCAGTTTAGCGGGGATTTGGGGCTACACCTTC.